Below are 32 T cell receptor beta chains sequenced from a single sample in a study of blood T cell repertoires in COVID-19. Sequencing used immunoSEQ multiplex PCR; TCRdb keeps in-frame clones, though not all of them. The sample yields about 300,000 clones, roughly 91% seen once. Input material: PBMCs or T cells enriched from blood (not recorded which). These receptors all come from a woman in her forties or fifties who had been exposed to COVID-19.

The rearrangement links TRBV7-8 to TRBJ1-2; the match to TRBD1 covers 7 bases. Germline trimming cut 8 bases from V and 5 bases from J; bases unmatched to any gene: 14. CDR1 is SGHVS, CDR2 FQNEAQ, per germline. CDR3 length equals 15 residues. CDR3 sequence (DNA): TGTGCCAGCGGCAATTCTGACAGGGTCTTATATGGCTACACCTTC. Encoded protein: CASGNSDRVLYGYTF.

The V and J genes are TRBV7-9 and TRBJ1-5, with TRBD1 identical over 9 bases. After removal of 4 bases from V and 0 bases from J, the junction contained 7 bases not matched to a gene. Germline V gene sequence: CDR1 SEHNR, CDR2 FQNEAQ (reference sequence). The CDR3 totals 17 residues. The CDR3 loop is CASSSRQGENSNQPQHF. In DNA form, the CDR3 reads TGTGCCAGCAGCTCCCGACAGGGGGAAAATAGCAATCAGCCCCAGCATTTT.

The chain joins TRBV7-9 to TRBJ2-7, with D possibly being TRBD1 (6 bases). The ends were cut back, 3 bases at V and 5 bases at J, with 17 bases in the middle. This CDR3 comprises 15 residues. The V gene's germline CDR1 is SEHNR and CDR2 FQNEAQ (reference sequence). CDR3: CASSLQTGHTNEQYF. The CDR3 nucleotides are TGTGCCAGCAGCTTGCAGACGGGACACACTAACGAGCAGTACTTC. Complete variable domain (other parts from reference TRBV7-9 and TRBJ2-7): DTGVSQNPRHKITKRGQNVTFRCDPISEHNRLYWYRQTLGQGPEFLTYFQNEAQLEKSRLLSDRFSAERPKGSFSTLEIQRTEQGDSAMYLCASSLQTGHTNEQYFGPGTRLTVT.

The gene calls are TRBV18 and TRBJ1-4, with 10 bases aligning to TRBD1. CDR1 is KGHSH, CDR2 LQKENI, per germline. V gave up 3 bases and J gave up 5 bases; unmatched junction bases: 6. The CDR3 has 16 amino acids. This CDR3 is CASSPATGGANEKLFF. The CDR3 bases are TGTGCCAGCTCACCCGCGACAGGGGGCGCAAATGAAAAACTGTTTTTT.

The V call is TRBV5-1, the J call TRBJ2-7, with TRBD1 matching 9 bases. J was trimmed by 1 base and V by 4 bases; bases with no gene match: 3. The CDR3 consists of 14 residues. Per the germline V gene, CDR1 is SGHRS and CDR2 is YFSETQ. CDR3: CASSKGTGSYEQYF. The CDR3 DNA reads TGCGCCAGCAGCAAAGGGACAGGGTCCTACGAGCAGTACTTC.

V gene TRBV6-1 combines with J gene TRBJ1-5; 8 nucleotides match TRBD1. This CDR3 spans 15 amino acids. Germline CDR1 and CDR2: MNHNS and SASEGT. Trimming took 1 base from V and 6 from J; bases not matched to a gene: 5. This chain's CDR3 is CASSEGGTGIQPQHF. The CDR3 bases are TGTGCCAGCAGTGAAGGCGGGACAGGCATTCAGCCCCAGCATTTT.

J is TRBJ2-7 and V is TRBV9; D is unclear. The CDR3 spans 14 residues. Germline loops: CDR1 SGDLS, CDR2 YYNGEE. V was shortened by 0 bases and J by 0 bases, with 7 bases between the two germline ends. CDR3 loop: CASSVGQYSYEQYF. The CDR3 DNA follows: TGTGCCAGCAGCGTAGGTCAGTACTCCTACGAGCAGTACTTC.

This chain connects TRBV27 to TRBJ2-1, with 7 bases fitting TRBD1. Unmatched junction bases numbered 5, after V lost 6 bases and J lost 6 bases. The CDR3 contains 13 residues. Germline V gives CDR1 MNHEY, CDR2 SMNVEV (reference sequence). The chain's CDR3 is CASRLGQINEQFF. The CDR3 DNA sequence: TGTGCCAGCAGACTGGGACAGATCAATGAGCAGTTCTTC.

This clone occurred once. V usage is TRBV5-4 and J usage is TRBJ1-4, with D maybe TRBD1 (6 bases). Germline CDR1 and CDR2: SGHNT and YYREEE (reference sequence). CDR3 length equals 15 residues. V was cut by 4 bases and J by 0 bases, with 10 bases left in between. The CDR3 DNA follows: TGTGCCAGCAGCGCCGAGGGGGCAACTAATGAAAAACTGTTTTTT. This codes for CASSAEGATNEKLFF.

The chain combines TRBV7-2 with TRBJ1-5, with 7 bases matching TRBD1. Germline V gene data show CDR1 as SGHTA and CDR2 as FQGNSA. The CDR3 has 15 amino acids. Trimming cost V 1 base and J 4 bases; bases outside gene matches: 4. The CDR3 coding sequence is TGTGCCAGCAGCTTAGTCGCAGGGGGAAATCAGCCCCAGCATTTT. It translates to CASSLVAGGNQPQHF.

The J gene is TRBJ1-5, the V gene TRBV19; tentative D call: TRBD1 (6 bases). Trimming shortened V by 7 bases and J by 0 bases, and 19 bases separated the two germline ends. The CDR3 is 17 amino acids. CDR1 is LNHDA and CDR2 is SQIVND in the germline V gene (reference sequence). The CDR3 spells CASNLEGGRFSNQPQHF. CDR3 bases: TGTGCCAGTAATCTTGAGGGGGGGAGATTTAGCAATCAGCCCCAGCATTTT.

The chain recombines TRBV11-2 with TRBJ2-7; 9 nucleotides agree with TRBD1. Germline V gene lookup returns CDR1 SGHAT and CDR2 FQNNGV. This CDR3 has 15 residues. The junction had 6 bases not matched to a gene; V was cut back by 6 bases and J by 0 bases. This CDR3 is CASRRPGQGSYEQYF. The DNA of the CDR3 is TGTGCCAGCAGACGACCGGGACAGGGCTCCTACGAGCAGTACTTC.

This sequence joins TRBV6-5 and TRBJ1-5; tentative D call: TRBD1 (5 bases). V lost 2 bases and J 7 bases, leaving 9 bases between the germline ends. This CDR3 spans 13 amino acids. CDR1 is MNHEY and CDR2 is SVGAGI in the germline V gene. The CDR3 DNA sequence: TGTGCCAGCAGTTACAGCAGGGTCCAGCCCCAGCATTTT. It yields the protein CASSYSRVQPQHF.

The CDR3: CASSFSREGEQYF. DNA for the CDR3: TGTGCCAGCAGTTTTTCCAGGGAGGGCGAGCAGTACTTC. This chain joins TRBV28 and TRBJ2-7; the match to TRBD2 covers 7 bases. The CDR3 runs to 13 residues. The trim removed 3 bases at V and 6 bases at J, leaving 5 bases unmatched. Germline V lookup: CDR1 MDHEN, CDR2 SYDVKM.

The rearrangement uses TRBV3-1 (or the pseudogene TRBV3-2) and TRBJ1-1, with 8 bases matching TRBD1. CDR3 length: 12 residues. The junction had 4 bases not matched to a gene; V was cut back by 3 bases and J by 10 bases. Germline assignment: CDR1 LGHDT and CDR2 YNNKEL (reference sequence). CDR3 sequence reads: CASSQTGAPAFF. The CDR3 DNA sequence: TGTGCCAGCAGCCAGACAGGGGCACCAGCTTTCTTT.

This chain connects TRBV19 to TRBJ1-1; no reliable D call. V was trimmed by 1 base and J by 4 bases, leaving 7 bases between them. The CDR3 covers 13 residues. In germline, CDR1 is LNHDA, CDR2 SQIVND (reference sequence). Here the CDR3 DNA reads TGTGCCAGTAGTATAGTGGGCATCACTGAAGCTTTCTTT. It translates to CASSIVGITEAFF.

This clone came up once. The chain uses TRBV6-1 and TRBJ1-2; no clear D. In germline, CDR1 is MNHNS, CDR2 SASEGT. The CDR3 is made up of 13 amino acids. The V end was cut by 3 bases, the J end by 4 bases, with 9 bases between. The CDR3, as DNA: TGTGCCAGCAGTGAGGGAGAGAGCTATGGCTACACCTTC. Encoded protein: CASSEGESYGYTF.

The chain links TRBV19 to TRBJ2-2, with a possible D match to TRBD1 (6 bases). The length of the CDR3 is 13 residues. Germline values: CDR1 LNHDA, CDR2 SQIVND (reference sequence). The V end was cut by 2 bases, the J end by 9 bases, with 10 bases between. This chain's CDR3 is CASSILQGRELFF. DNA of the CDR3: TGTGCCAGTAGTATACTACAGGGCCGGGAGCTGTTTTTT.

The rearrangement uses TRBV11-2 and TRBJ2-1; 10 bases fit TRBD1. Germline V gene lookup returns CDR1 SGHAT and CDR2 FQNNGV. The CDR3 is made up of 13 amino acids. V lost 4 bases, J lost 6 bases, and 0 bases stayed unmatched. The DNA for the CDR3 is TGTGCCAGCAGCTGGACAGGGGGCAATGAGCAGTTCTTC. Translation gives CASSWTGGNEQFF.

This clone has a single count. The V call is TRBV27, the J call TRBJ2-7; the D gene is possibly TRBD1 (5 bases). The germline V gene encodes CDR1 MNHEY and CDR2 SMNVEV (reference sequence). The CDR3 loop spans 14 amino acids. V lost 7 bases to trimming and J lost 6 bases, with 19 bases between them. In nucleotides, the CDR3 is TGTGCCAGCATTCAACCTCACTGGGGCGCCGAGCAGTACTTC. As protein: CASIQPHWGAEQYF.

The chain employs TRBV19 and TRBJ1-5; no clear D. CDR3 size: 15 residues. The germline gives CDR1 LNHDA, CDR2 SQIVND (reference sequence). Between the trimmed V and J ends, which lost 4 bases and 6 bases, there was a span of 16 bases. This chain's CDR3 is CASSTPGDVSQPQHF. In nucleotides, the CDR3 is TGTGCCAGTAGTACCCCCGGGGATGTAAGTCAGCCCCAGCATTTT.

The rearrangement uses TRBV5-1 and TRBJ1-4; D remains ambiguous. Trimming cost V 4 bases and J 4 bases, with 11 bases left between them. Germline V gene sequence: CDR1 SGHRS, CDR2 YFSETQ. The CDR3 runs 14 residues. The CDR3 DNA follows: TGCGCCAGCAGCCCCTCCGGGGATAATGAAAAACTGTTTTTT. Encoded protein: CASSPSGDNEKLFF.

This chain links TRBV28 with TRBJ1-1; possibly TRBD1 for D (6 bases). V lost 6 bases and J 1 base, leaving 24 bases between the germline ends. Germline CDR1 is MDHEN and CDR2 is SYDVKM. The CDR3 is 18 residues long. The CDR3 nucleotides are TGTGCCAGCAGCCAACCCTTTGGAGGGGGGGAAAAGAACACTGAAGCTTTCTTT. It is translated as CASSQPFGGGEKNTEAFF.

About this clone itself: The same CDR3 also results from other DNA sequences found in this sample. The V call is TRBV18, the J call TRBJ1-5; TRBD1 is a possible D gene (5 bases). CDR3 size: 15 residues. Looked up from germline, CDR1 is KGHSH and CDR2 is LQKENI. Trimming took 2 bases from V and 2 from J, leaving 10 bases between them. The CDR3 DNA reads as TGTGCCAGCTCACCATCAGGGAAGGGCAATCAGCCCCAGCATTTT. Protein product: CASSPSGKGNQPQHF.

The chain couples TRBV9 to TRBJ2-3; D perhaps matches TRBD1 (5 bases). Trimming pared 0 bases from V and 5 bases from J, leaving 7 bases between. CDR3 length: 13 residues. CDR1 and CDR2 from the germline V gene are SGDLS and YYNGEE. CDR3: CASSVEGRDTQYF. DNA for the CDR3: TGTGCCAGCAGCGTAGAGGGGCGAGATACGCAGTATTTT.

This clone was picked up a small number of times. The chain uses TRBV5-4 and TRBJ1-3; 9 bases align to TRBD1. Trimming took 4 bases from V and 4 from J; bases not matched to a gene: 6. CDR3 length: 15 residues. Germline V gene sequence: CDR1 SGHNT, CDR2 YYREEE (reference sequence). Written as DNA, the CDR3 is TGTGCCAGCAGCCCGGGACAGGGAAAGGGAAACACCATATATTTT. Its protein product is CASSPGQGKGNTIYF.

The genes are TRBV28 and TRBJ2-7; D uncertain. Germline CDR1 is MDHEN and CDR2 is SYDVKM. V was clipped by 4 bases and J by 2 bases, with 12 bases between them. This CDR3 comprises 14 residues. CDR3 sequence reads: CASSSHSRTYEQYF. Here the CDR3 DNA reads TGTGCCAGCAGTTCGCACAGCCGGACCTACGAGCAGTACTTC.

V is TRBV5-4 and J is TRBJ1-5, with D perhaps matching TRBD1 (6 bases). The CDR3 length is 17 residues. The ends were cut back, 4 bases at V and 0 bases at J, with 17 bases in the middle. Germline V gene lookup returns CDR1 SGHNT and CDR2 YYREEE (reference sequence). CDR3 coding DNA: TGTGCCAGCAGCCAAACGACAGGAGACCTTAGCAATCAGCCCCAGCATTTT. Translated, it gives CASSQTTGDLSNQPQHF. Based on the CDR3 plus reference TRBV5-4 and TRBJ1-5, the full variable domain is ETGVTQSPTHLIKTRGQQVTLRCSSQSGHNTVSWYQQALGQGPQFIFQYYREEENGRGNFPPRFSGLQFPNYSSELNVNALELDDSALYLCASSQTTGDLSNQPQHFGDGTRLSIL.

V usage is TRBV28 and J usage is TRBJ1-5; TRBD1 aligns across 9 bases. V was pared by 6 bases and J by 7 bases, with 19 bases of the junction left unmatched. This CDR3 region has 18 residues. Looked up from germline, CDR1 is MDHEN and CDR2 is SYDVKM. The DNA of the CDR3 is TGTGCCAGCAGGCTACACAGGGGGCGTATCCCCCAAATACAGCCCCAGCATTTT. The encoded protein is CASRLHRGRIPQIQPQHF.

In DNA, the CDR3 is TGTGCCAGTAGTATTACCGGGGGAAGGGAAGAGACCCAGTACTTC. Its protein product is CASSITGGREETQYF. The V call is TRBV19, the J call TRBJ2-5; weak D call: TRBD2 (6 bases). The CDR3 loop spans 15 amino acids. Trimming left V 3 bases short and J 3 bases short, with 14 bases between. Germline V CDR1 and CDR2: LNHDA, SQIVND (reference sequence).

The rearrangement joins TRBV28 to TRBJ1-2; 7 bases align to TRBD1. This CDR3 contains 13 residues. J was trimmed by 8 bases and V by 5 bases; bases with no gene match: 8. Germline V CDR1 and CDR2: MDHEN, SYDVKM. This CDR3 reads CASSRTGWRGYTF. CDR3 DNA sequence: TGTGCCAGCAGTCGGACAGGTTGGAGGGGCTACACCTTC.

This rearrangement joins TRBV20-1 to TRBJ2-5, with D unresolved. The V gene's germline CDR1 is DFQATT and CDR2 SNEGSKA (reference sequence). CDR3 length: 10 amino acids. The V gene lost 5 bases and the J gene lost 2 bases, with 3 bases spanning the gap. Here the CDR3 reads CSAPQETQYF. The CDR3 DNA sequence: TGCAGTGCTCCTCAAGAGACCCAGTACTTC.